The clone carrying this T cell receptor beta chain was seen repeatedly, ten times or more. As yet, its antigen is unknown. This sample was included in a study of T cells in Graves' hyperthyroidism and ophthalmopathy. Researchers took RNA transcripts and amplified the TCR beta CDR3 regions from them. TCR CDR3 regions were first amplified by RT-PCR with HTBI primers. From the multiplex PCR reads, TCRdb called clonotypes with MiXCR, one entry per CDR3 protein. The sample carries approximately 640,000 distinct CDR3 sequences, roughly 15% recorded once. When ophthalmopathy did not progress within 18 months, Graves' hyperthyroidism was considered stable. Diagnostic decisions used clinical symptoms, serum thyroxine and TRAb, thyroid ultrasound and orbital computed tomography. V was pared by 6 bases and J by 11 bases, with 15 bases of the junction left unmatched. The CDR3 runs 15 residues. CDR1 is KGHSH and CDR2 is LQKENI in the germline V gene.

Study outcomes and limitations: Ophthalmopathy could be told apart from stable hyperthyroidism with a 13 V-J model. Before onset, by a median of about six months, the model predicted ophthalmopathy.

This rearrangement joins TRBV18 to TRBJ1-4; 7 nucleotides line up with TRBD1. The sequenced sample was blood. The receptor was isolated from a woman in her twenties or thirties with Graves' hyperthyroidism. CDR3 sequence reads: CASSGLTGVSEKLFF. Written as DNA, the CDR3 is TGTGCCAGCTCTGGACTTACAGGGGTCTCAGAGAAACTGTTTTTT.